The 30 T cell receptor beta chains in this list originate from one sample, sequenced in a study of shared clonotypes between healthy human individuals. TCRdb keeps only in-frame clones here, not all; method: immunoSEQ multiplex PCR. The sample has about 120,000 clones; about 71% are singletons. Sample: memory CD8+ T cells sorted from blood. Subset described: CD45RO+ cells pooled with CCR7-negative TemRA cells. These receptors all come from a woman in her twenties or thirties in good health.

Only one count was recorded for this clone. The chain has TRBV19 and TRBJ2-7; 10 bases line up with TRBD2. The CDR3 runs to 16 residues. Germline assignment: CDR1 LNHDA and CDR2 SQIVND (reference sequence). V gave up 4 bases and J gave up 2 bases; unmatched junction bases: 8. CDR3 protein: CASSTYWTSGTYEQYF. CDR3 DNA sequence: TGTGCCAGTAGTACCTACTGGACTAGCGGCACCTACGAGCAGTACTTC.

There are many counts of this clone. The rearrangement joins TRBV28 to TRBJ1-5; D not certain. V was clipped by 3 bases and J by 5 bases, with 11 bases between them. The V gene's germline CDR1 is MDHEN and CDR2 SYDVKM. The length of the CDR3 is 14 residues. The CDR3 coding sequence is TGTGCCAGCAGTTTGGGAATCGGGTATCAGCCCCAGCATTTT. Its translation is CASSLGIGYQPQHF.

This sequence joins TRBV5-1 and TRBJ1-1, with TRBD1 as a possible D gene (5 bases). The CDR3 covers 14 residues. Deletions cut 1 base from V and 1 base from J, with 8 bases between. Germline loops: CDR1 SGHRS, CDR2 YFSETQ. DNA of the CDR3: TGCGCCAGCAGCTTGCCAGGGACGAACACTGAAGCTTTCTTT. Translation: CASSLPGTNTEAFF.

This sequence joins TRBV5-6 and TRBJ1-1, with TRBD1 as a possible D gene (6 bases). V shed 4 bases and J shed 0 bases, with 22 bases lying between them. Germline V CDR1 and CDR2: SGHDT, YYEEEE. The length of the CDR3 is 18 residues. CDR3 region: CASSKPGQWGRLNTEAFF. For the CDR3, the DNA is TGTGCCAGCAGCAAGCCGGGACAATGGGGGCGGTTGAACACTGAAGCTTTCTTT.

V usage is TRBV27 and J usage is TRBJ2-7; a possible D gene is TRBD2 (5 bases). There are 13 residues in the CDR3. The V gene's germline CDR1 is MNHEY and CDR2 SMNVEV (reference sequence). Between the trimmed V and J ends, which lost 2 bases and 4 bases, there was a span of 9 bases. The CDR3 protein is CASSLVSGYEQYF. The CDR3 nucleotides read TGTGCCAGCAGTTTAGTTTCGGGGTACGAGCAGTACTTC.

CDR3 DNA: TGTGCCAGCAGCCCCCCCTTCGGTGGACTCCTCCGTGAGCAGTTCTTC. Protein product: CASSPPFGGLLREQFF. V gene TRBV7-6 combines with J gene TRBJ2-1; D is possibly TRBD2 (5 bases). With 5 bases removed from V and 9 bases from J, the gap between germline ends came to 23 bases. The CDR3 length is 16 residues. CDR1 and CDR2 (germline): SGHVS, FNYEAQ.

J is TRBJ1-1 and V is TRBV7-9, with 7 bases that match TRBD1. Germline lookup yields CDR1 SEHNR and CDR2 FQNEAQ (reference sequence). CDR3 length equals 14 residues. With V trimmed by 6 bases and J by 4 bases, 8 bases remained unmatched. CDR3 bases: TGTGCCAGCAGAACGATACAGGGGAGCACTGAAGCTTTCTTT. Amino acids: CASRTIQGSTEAFF.

The chain couples TRBV27 to TRBJ2-7; D not resolved. Deletions cut 5 bases from V and 6 bases from J, with 14 bases between. The CDR3 length is 13 residues. CDR1 is MNHEY, CDR2 SMNVEV, per germline (reference sequence). The CDR3 loop is CASSATSWGEQYF. For the CDR3, the DNA is TGTGCCAGCAGTGCCACCTCGTGGGGCGAGCAGTACTTC.

This chain links TRBV28 with TRBJ2-6; D unresolved. V shed 5 bases and J shed 9 bases, with 11 bases lying between them. CDR3 size: 13 residues. Germline lookup yields CDR1 MDHEN and CDR2 SYDVKM. The CDR3: CASSENDGNVLTF. The CDR3 DNA reads as TGTGCCAGCAGTGAGAACGATGGCAACGTCCTGACTTTC.

This clone was seen once. The V call is TRBV6-5, the J call TRBJ2-5, with TRBD2 matching over 8 bases. The end of the DNA is better explained by TRBJ2-7, so the J call may be wrong. The V gene's germline CDR1 is MNHEY and CDR2 SVGAGI. This CDR3 region has 14 residues. CDR3 DNA: TGTGCCAGCAGTCTTGGACTAGCAGATTACGAGCAGTACTTC. Protein sequence: CASSLGLADYEQYF.

This clone was observed a handful of times. A far larger clone is off by one base, so a read error is likely. This sequence joins TRBV7-6 and TRBJ1-2, with TRBD1 matching over 8 bases. J gave up 4 bases and V 3 bases, and 4 bases lay outside the gene matches. This CDR3 is 14 amino acids long. CDR1 and CDR2 (germline): SGHVS, FNYEAQ. The CDR3 nucleotides read TGTGCCAGCAGCTTCGGACAGGGAGGCTATGGCTACACCTTC. This translates into CASSFGQGGYGYTF.

The J gene is TRBJ2-2, the V gene TRBV5-4; D is possibly TRBD2 (5 bases). Trimming cost V 2 bases and J 5 bases, with 22 bases left between them. This CDR3 comprises 18 residues. Germline V lookup: CDR1 SGHNT, CDR2 YYREEE (reference sequence). CDR3 nucleotide sequence: TGTGCCAGCAGCTTCCCCCCCGGGGTAGCGTCGGGGACCGGGGAGCTGTTTTTT. It yields the protein CASSFPPGVASGTGELFF.

By share of the sample, this clone is medium-sized. The gene calls are TRBV6-5 and TRBJ1-2; a weak D match, TRBD1 (5 bases). Germline V CDR1 and CDR2: MNHEY, SVGAGI. The CDR3 sequence is 14 residues long. V shed 2 bases and J shed 6 bases, with 13 bases lying between them. CDR3 amino acids: CASSYQGGADGYTF. CDR3 nucleotide sequence: TGTGCCAGCAGTTACCAGGGAGGAGCGGATGGCTACACCTTC.

V is TRBV28 and J is TRBJ1-4; possibly TRBD1 for D (5 bases). Per the germline V gene, CDR1 is MDHEN and CDR2 is SYDVKM. V shed 4 bases and J shed 4 bases, with 13 bases lying between them. This CDR3 spans 15 amino acids. Here the CDR3 DNA reads TGTGCCAGCAGTTATTGGGGACGGATTAATGAAAAACTGTTTTTT. Translating it yields CASSYWGRINEKLFF.

J is TRBJ1-5 and V is TRBV11-2; 7 bases fit TRBD1. The germline V gene has CDR1 SGHAT and CDR2 FQNNGV. J gave up 9 bases and V 5 bases, and 10 bases lay outside the gene matches. The CDR3 is 14 amino acids. The CDR3 nucleotides are TGTGCCAGCAGCCCTGACAGGGAATCGCGGCCCCAGCATTTT. Protein product: CASSPDRESRPQHF.

This clone was recorded once. This chain joins TRBV7-3 and TRBJ2-1; D gene unclear. Trimming removed 2 bases from V and 2 bases from J, with 13 bases in between. CDR1 and CDR2 from the germline V gene are SGHTA and FQGTGA. The CDR3 runs 16 residues. CDR3 sequence (DNA): TGTGCCAGCAGCTTACGTAGGGCTGCACCCTACAATGAGCAGTTCTTC. Protein sequence: CASSLRRAAPYNEQFF.

V and J are TRBV7-8 and TRBJ2-7, with 13 bases matching TRBD2. Germline V gives CDR1 SGHVS, CDR2 FQNEAQ. After removal of 7 bases from V and 5 bases from J, the junction contained 14 bases not matched to a gene. This CDR3 is 17 amino acids long. CDR3 sequence reads: CASTRTSGSPFSHEQYF. The CDR3 DNA sequence: TGTGCCAGCACAAGGACTAGCGGGAGCCCTTTTAGCCACGAGCAGTACTTC.

The genes are TRBV5-8 and TRBJ1-2; the D gene is possibly TRBD1 (5 bases). CDR3 length equals 14 residues. Germline CDR1 reads SGHTS; CDR2 reads YDEGEE. V lost 0 bases, J lost 4 bases, and 10 bases lay in between. CDR3 region: CASSLGLDIYGYTF. CDR3 DNA sequence: TGTGCCAGCAGCTTGGGTTTGGACATCTATGGCTACACCTTC.

This clone occurred once. V is TRBV4-1 and J is TRBJ2-1; 9 bases map to TRBD2. Germline lookup yields CDR1 MGHRA and CDR2 YSYEKL. The V and J ends lost 0 bases and 4 bases, in that order; junction bases with no gene match: 4. The CDR3 has 16 amino acids. CDR3 in amino acids: CASSQDASGMYNEQFF. CDR3 coding DNA: TGCGCCAGCAGCCAAGATGCTAGCGGGATGTACAATGAGCAGTTCTTC.

This clone was counted a single time. V is TRBV9 and J is TRBJ1-2, with 9 bases fitting TRBD1. CDR3 size: 17 residues. The germline CDR1 and CDR2 sequences are SGDLS and YYNGEE. V was pared by 3 bases and J by 0 bases, with 9 bases of the junction left unmatched. CDR3 DNA: TGTGCCAGCAGCGGTTGGGACAGGGAGAAAGCTAACTATGGCTACACCTTC. Its translation is CASSGWDREKANYGYTF.

This chain connects TRBV9 to TRBJ2-7; the match to TRBD2 covers 9 bases. J was trimmed by 3 bases and V by 3 bases; bases with no gene match: 10. The CDR3 has 16 amino acids. The V gene's germline CDR1 is SGDLS and CDR2 YYNGEE. CDR3 sequence reads: CASSGSLSGGYYEQYF. The DNA for the CDR3 is TGTGCCAGCAGCGGTTCCCTTAGCGGGGGTTACTACGAGCAGTACTTC.

V gene TRBV11-1 combines with J gene TRBJ2-6; 7 bases line up with TRBD2. Germline V lookup: CDR1 SGHAT, CDR2 FQDESV (reference sequence). After removal of 3 bases from V and 2 bases from J, the junction contained 4 bases not matched to a gene. The CDR3 spans 16 residues. CDR3 sequence reads: CASSFIGRAGANVLTF. CDR3 DNA sequence: TGTGCCAGCAGCTTCATAGGGAGGGCTGGGGCCAACGTCCTGACTTTC.

Comments on this clone: Only one base separates this from a far larger clonotype, so it likely reflects a read error. The chain recombines TRBV4-1 with TRBJ2-7; D could derive from TRBD1 or TRBD2 (5 bases each). With 0 bases removed from V and 1 base from J, the gap between germline ends came to 13 bases. The CDR3 loop spans 16 amino acids. The germline gives CDR1 MGHRA, CDR2 YSYEKL. The CDR3 DNA is TGCGCCAGCAGCCAAGAAGGGACGGAGACATCCTACGAGCAGTACTTC. Translation: CASSQEGTETSYEQYF.

The chain carries TRBV28 and TRBJ2-7; no clear D gene. V gave up 1 base and J gave up 5 bases, with 18 bases separating them. The CDR3 has 16 amino acids. Germline V gives CDR1 MDHEN, CDR2 SYDVKM. CDR3 nucleotide sequence: TGTGCCAGCAGTTTATCTTATTTACGGCGAGCCGACGAGCAGTACTTC. Protein product: CASSLSYLRRADEQYF.

The chain combines TRBV28 with TRBJ2-5, with 7 bases identical to TRBD1. This CDR3 is built from 16 residues. V gave up 2 bases and J gave up 1 base; unmatched junction bases: 7. Germline V CDR1 and CDR2: MDHEN, SYDVKM. This chain's CDR3 is CASSLGTGVGQETQYF. DNA of the CDR3: TGTGCCAGCAGTTTAGGCACAGGGGTTGGCCAAGAGACCCAGTACTTC.

This chain connects TRBV11-1 to TRBJ1-1, with 8 bases identical to TRBD1. CDR3 length equals 12 residues. Per germline, CDR1 SGHAT and CDR2 FQDESV (reference sequence). V shed 2 bases and J 9 bases; nucleotides not matched to a gene: 2. The CDR3: CASSLRTGKAFF. CDR3 sequence (DNA): TGTGCCAGCAGCTTAAGGACAGGGAAAGCTTTCTTT. The whole variable domain, filled in from reference TRBV11-1 and TRBJ1-1, reads EAEVAQSPRYKITEKSQAVAFWCDPISGHATLYWYRQILGQGPELLVQFQDESVVDDSQLPKDRFSAERLKGVDSTLKIQPAELGDSAMYLCASSLRTGKAFFGQGTRLTVV.

The rearrangement uses TRBV19 and TRBJ1-3; 8 positions match TRBD1. Germline lookup yields CDR1 LNHDA and CDR2 SQIVND (reference sequence). Unmatched junction bases numbered 5, after V lost 3 bases and J lost 7 bases. There are 14 residues in the CDR3. The CDR3 nucleotides are TGTGCCAGTAGTATCCAGGGGGCGGTGAACACCATATATTTT. Encoded protein: CASSIQGAVNTIYF.

The chain has TRBV6-4 and TRBJ1-1; TRBD1 might be the D (5 bases). The CDR3 has 14 amino acids. V was cut by 0 bases and J by 9 bases, with 14 bases left in between. Germline CDR1 and CDR2: MRHNA and SNTAGT. CDR3 residues: CASSDSFGDDQAFF. The CDR3 bases are TGTGCCAGCAGTGACTCTTTCGGGGACGATCAAGCTTTCTTT.

V and J are TRBV19 and TRBJ1-5; D uncertain. Deletions cut 4 bases from V and 3 bases from J, with 16 bases between. This CDR3 is built from 16 residues. Germline CDR1 reads LNHDA; CDR2 reads SQIVND (reference sequence). The CDR3 spells CASSSGRMLANQPQHF. The CDR3 DNA follows: TGTGCCAGTAGTAGCGGACGGATGCTAGCCAATCAGCCCCAGCATTTT.

The genes are TRBV5-1 and TRBJ1-4; D might be TRBD1 (6 bases). Germline loops: CDR1 SGHRS, CDR2 YFSETQ. Trimming took 5 bases from V and 6 from J, leaving 20 bases between them. There are 16 residues in the CDR3. Here the CDR3 reads CASRPTGIYGDEKLFF. As DNA, the CDR3 is TGCGCCAGCAGACCTACAGGGATTTACGGGGATGAAAAACTGTTTTTT.